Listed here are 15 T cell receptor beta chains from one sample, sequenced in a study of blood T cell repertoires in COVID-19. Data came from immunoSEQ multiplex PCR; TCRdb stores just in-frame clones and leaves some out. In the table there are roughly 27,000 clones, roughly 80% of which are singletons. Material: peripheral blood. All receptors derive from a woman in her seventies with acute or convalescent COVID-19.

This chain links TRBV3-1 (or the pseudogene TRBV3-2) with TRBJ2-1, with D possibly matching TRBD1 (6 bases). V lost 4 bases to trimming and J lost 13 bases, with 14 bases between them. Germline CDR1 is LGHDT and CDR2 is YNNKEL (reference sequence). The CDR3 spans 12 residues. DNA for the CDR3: TGTGCCAGCAGCCTTGGCCTAGGGGGACAGTTCTTC. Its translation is CASSLGLGGQFF.

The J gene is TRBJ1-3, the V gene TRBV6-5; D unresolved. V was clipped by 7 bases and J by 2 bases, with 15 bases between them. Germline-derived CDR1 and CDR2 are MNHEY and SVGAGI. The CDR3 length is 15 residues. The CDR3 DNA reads TGTGCCAGCAAGCTAGAAAGAGTGGCTGGAAACACCATATATTTT. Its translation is CASKLERVAGNTIYF.

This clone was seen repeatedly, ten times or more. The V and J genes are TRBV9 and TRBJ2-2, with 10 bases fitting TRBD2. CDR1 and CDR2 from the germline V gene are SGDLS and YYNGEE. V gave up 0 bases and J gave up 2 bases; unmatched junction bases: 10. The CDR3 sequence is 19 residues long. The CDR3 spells CASSVGGYSGRRNTGELFF. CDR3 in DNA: TGTGCCAGCAGCGTAGGGGGATATAGCGGGAGGCGAAACACCGGGGAGCTGTTTTTT.

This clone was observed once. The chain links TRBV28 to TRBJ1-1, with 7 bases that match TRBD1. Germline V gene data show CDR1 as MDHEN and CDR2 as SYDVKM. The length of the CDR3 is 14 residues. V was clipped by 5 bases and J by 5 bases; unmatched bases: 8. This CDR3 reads CASSRGGAGTEAFF. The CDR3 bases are TGTGCCAGCAGTCGAGGGGGCGCGGGTACTGAAGCTTTCTTT.

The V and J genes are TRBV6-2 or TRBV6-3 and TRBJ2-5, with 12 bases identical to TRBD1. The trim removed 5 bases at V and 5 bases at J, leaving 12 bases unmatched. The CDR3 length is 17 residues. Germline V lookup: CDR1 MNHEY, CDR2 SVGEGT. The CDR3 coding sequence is TGTGCCAGCAGTACCAACCGGGACAGGGGGCGCGGGGAGACCCAGTACTTC. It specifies CASSTNRDRGRGETQYF.

The CDR3 loop reads CASSLELGGDTQYF. CDR3 bases: TGTGCCAGCAGCTTAGAGTTGGGGGGGGATACGCAGTATTTT. V is TRBV11-2 and J is TRBJ2-3; the match to TRBD2 covers 7 bases. Germline V CDR1 and CDR2: SGHAT, FQNNGV. There are 14 residues in the CDR3. Trimming cost V 0 bases and J 6 bases; bases outside gene matches: 3.

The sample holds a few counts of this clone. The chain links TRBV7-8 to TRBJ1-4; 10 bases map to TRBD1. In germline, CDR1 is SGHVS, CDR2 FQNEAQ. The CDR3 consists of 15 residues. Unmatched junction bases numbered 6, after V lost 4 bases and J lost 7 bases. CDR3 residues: CASSSAGTGAEKLFF. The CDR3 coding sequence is TGTGCCAGCAGCTCCGCCGGGACAGGGGCTGAAAAACTGTTTTTT.

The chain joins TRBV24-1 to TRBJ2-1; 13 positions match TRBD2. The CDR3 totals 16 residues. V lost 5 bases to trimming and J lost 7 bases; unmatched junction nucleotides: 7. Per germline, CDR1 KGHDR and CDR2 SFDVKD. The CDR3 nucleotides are TGTGCCACCAGTGCCGGACTAGCGGGAGCTTGGAATGAGCAGTTCTTC. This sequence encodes CATSAGLAGAWNEQFF.

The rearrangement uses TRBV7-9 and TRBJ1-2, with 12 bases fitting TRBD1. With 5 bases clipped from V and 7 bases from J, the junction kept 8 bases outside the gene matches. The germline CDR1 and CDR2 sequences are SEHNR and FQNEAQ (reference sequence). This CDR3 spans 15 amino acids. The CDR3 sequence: CASSVPGQGAGGYTF. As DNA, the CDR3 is TGTGCCAGCAGCGTACCGGGACAGGGGGCTGGTGGCTACACCTTC.

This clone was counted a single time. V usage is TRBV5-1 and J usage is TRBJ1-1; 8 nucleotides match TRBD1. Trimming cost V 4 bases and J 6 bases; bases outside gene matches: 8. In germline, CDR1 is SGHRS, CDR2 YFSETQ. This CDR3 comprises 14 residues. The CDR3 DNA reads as TGCGCCAGCAGCACCTCGGACAGGGCCTCTGAAGCTTTCTTT. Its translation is CASSTSDRASEAFF.

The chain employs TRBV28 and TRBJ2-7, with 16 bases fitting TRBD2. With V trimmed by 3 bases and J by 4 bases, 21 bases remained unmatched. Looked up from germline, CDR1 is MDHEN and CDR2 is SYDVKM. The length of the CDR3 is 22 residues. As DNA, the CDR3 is TGTGCCAGCAGTTTTTCCGGGACTAGCGGGAGGGCAGTGGGGTTTATAAGATACGAGCAGTACTTC. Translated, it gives CASSFSGTSGRAVGFIRYEQYF.

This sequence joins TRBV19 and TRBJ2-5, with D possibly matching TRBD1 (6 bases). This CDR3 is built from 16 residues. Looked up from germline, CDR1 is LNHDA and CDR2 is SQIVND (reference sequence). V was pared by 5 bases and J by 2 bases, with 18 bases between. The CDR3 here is CASSHRDTTVQETQYF. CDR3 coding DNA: TGTGCCAGTAGTCACCGGGACACTACTGTACAAGAGACCCAGTACTTC.

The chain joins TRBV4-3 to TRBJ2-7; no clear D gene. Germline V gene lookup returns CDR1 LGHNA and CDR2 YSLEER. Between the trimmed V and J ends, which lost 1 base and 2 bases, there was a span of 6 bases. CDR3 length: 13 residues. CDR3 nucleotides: TGCGCCAGCAGCCAAGGGGCGACCTACGAGCAGTACTTC. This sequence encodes CASSQGATYEQYF.

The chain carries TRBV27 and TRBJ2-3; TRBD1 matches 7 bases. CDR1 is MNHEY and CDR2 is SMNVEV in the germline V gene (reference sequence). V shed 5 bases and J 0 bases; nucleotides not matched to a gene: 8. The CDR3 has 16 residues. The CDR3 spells CASSLRTGPSTDTQYF. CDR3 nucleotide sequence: TGTGCCAGCAGTCTCCGGACAGGCCCTAGCACAGATACGCAGTATTTT.

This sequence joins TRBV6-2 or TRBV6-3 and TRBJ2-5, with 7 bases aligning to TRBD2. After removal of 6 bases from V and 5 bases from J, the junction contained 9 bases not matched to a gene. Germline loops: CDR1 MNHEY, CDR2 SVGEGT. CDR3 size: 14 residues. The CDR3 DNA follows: TGTGCCAGCAGCCCCGGACTAGAGTTCGAGACCCAGTACTTC. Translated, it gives CASSPGLEFETQYF.